These 18 T cell receptor beta chains came from one sample sequenced in a study of blood T cell repertoires in COVID-19. Method: immunoSEQ multiplex PCR; TCRdb's copy keeps in-frame clones and lacks some. The sample holds about 240,000 clones, roughly 80% seen once. The specimen was peripheral blood. These receptors were obtained from an elderly woman with acute or convalescent COVID-19.

V usage is TRBV7-2 and J usage is TRBJ1-5; D is possibly TRBD1 (6 bases). The CDR3 runs to 13 residues. The germline V and J ends were trimmed by 7 bases and 4 bases, with 11 bases remaining between them. Germline values: CDR1 SGHTA, CDR2 FQGNSA. CDR3: CASNIGGNQPQHF. In nucleotides, the CDR3 is TGTGCCAGCAACATAGGGGGTAATCAGCCCCAGCATTTT.

The chain uses TRBV4-2 and TRBJ2-1, with a weak D call TRBD2 (7 bases). With 4 bases removed from V and 7 bases from J, the gap between germline ends came to 17 bases. Looked up from germline, CDR1 is LGHNA and CDR2 is YNFKEQ. The CDR3 length is 15 residues. The CDR3 DNA follows: TGTGCCAGCAGCCCAGGGGCGGGGGCCCATAATGAGCAGTTCTTC. It codes for CASSPGAGAHNEQFF.

This rearrangement joins TRBV28 to TRBJ1-4; D remains unclear. Germline loops: CDR1 MDHEN, CDR2 SYDVKM. This CDR3 spans 15 amino acids. The V and J ends lost 4 bases and 8 bases respectively, with 17 bases between them. CDR3 coding DNA: TGTGCCAGCAGTTCCCACTCCCGGAGCGTGGAAAAACTGTTTTTT. Translated: CASSSHSRSVEKLFF. Supplemented by reference TRBV28 and TRBJ1-4, the full variable domain reads DVKVTQSSRYLVKRTGEKVFLECVQDMDHENMFWYRQDPGLGLRLIYFSYDVKMKEKGDIPEGYSVSREKKERFSLILESASTNQTSMYLCASSSHSRSVEKLFFGSGTQLSVL.

The CDR3 region is CASRVGSEAFF. CDR3 coding DNA: TGTGCCTCGCGGGTAGGGAGTGAAGCTTTCTTT. The V gene is TRBV28, the J gene TRBJ1-1; D is uncertain. Trimming took 11 bases from V and 7 from J, leaving 14 bases between them. The CDR3 loop spans 11 amino acids. Germline loops: CDR1 MDHEN, CDR2 SYDVKM.

As for this clone: The same CDR3 also results from other DNA sequences found in this sample. The chain joins TRBV7-9 to TRBJ2-3; no clear D gene. Germline V gene data show CDR1 as SEHNR and CDR2 as FQNEAQ (reference sequence). The CDR3 is 12 amino acids. Deletions cut 5 bases from V and 6 bases from J, with 9 bases between. The CDR3 spells CASSPPGDTQYF. DNA of the CDR3: TGTGCCAGCAGCCCACCCGGGGATACGCAGTATTTT. The whole variable domain, filled in from reference TRBV7-9 and TRBJ2-3, reads DTGVSQNPRHKITKRGQNVTFRCDPISEHNRLYWYRQTLGQGPEFLTYFQNEAQLEKSRLLSDRFSAERPKGSFSTLEIQRTEQGDSAMYLCASSPPGDTQYFGPGTRLTVL.

The chain uses TRBV5-4 and TRBJ2-2, with 8 nucleotides matching TRBD1. CDR1 and CDR2 (germline): SGHNT, YYREEE (reference sequence). The V and J ends lost 3 bases and 0 bases, in that order; junction bases with no gene match: 7. The CDR3 length is 17 residues. DNA of the CDR3: TGTGCCAGCAGCTATGACAGGGGCCTGGCGAACACCGGGGAGCTGTTTTTT. Protein: CASSYDRGLANTGELFF.

The rearrangement links TRBV28 to TRBJ1-1; 12 bases are a match to TRBD1. The junction had 11 bases not matched to a gene; V was cut back by 11 bases and J by 4 bases. The V gene's germline CDR1 is MDHEN and CDR2 SYDVKM. This CDR3 region has 15 residues. The CDR3, as DNA: TGTGCCTGCTCCCGGGACAGGGGGCACGGCACTGAAGCTTTCTTT. The encoded protein is CACSRDRGHGTEAFF.

The CDR3 here is CASRSFRSSYNEQFF. CDR3 sequence (DNA): TGTGCCAGCAGGAGTTTTCGTAGCTCCTACAATGAGCAGTTCTTC. The chain couples TRBV2 to TRBJ2-1; no definite D call. The CDR3 is 15 residues long. Trimming stripped 6 bases from V and 0 bases from J, with 12 bases between. Germline loops: CDR1 SNHLY, CDR2 FYNNEI.

The chain combines TRBV7-3 with TRBJ2-2, with D unresolved. The CDR3 loop spans 15 amino acids. The V end was cut by 5 bases, the J end by 0 bases, with 10 bases between. Germline CDR1 reads SGHTA; CDR2 reads FQGTGA. The CDR3 here is CASSATAANTGELFF. CDR3 nucleotides: TGTGCCAGCAGCGCGACTGCCGCGAACACCGGGGAGCTGTTTTTT.

This chain uses TRBV7-2 with TRBJ2-7; D remains ambiguous. The germline V and J ends were trimmed by 5 bases and 7 bases, with 21 bases remaining between them. The length of the CDR3 is 15 residues. Germline CDR1 reads SGHTA; CDR2 reads FQGNSA. CDR3 sequence (DNA): TGTGCCAGCAGCGCCACGCTAGGAGCCGCTATGGAGCAGTACTTC. Translating gives CASSATLGAAMEQYF.

The chain uses TRBV28 and TRBJ2-1; D perhaps matches TRBD1 (6 bases). The V end lost 6 bases, the J end lost 8 bases, and 17 bases lay between the germline ends. This CDR3 region has 14 residues. Germline V gene sequence: CDR1 MDHEN, CDR2 SYDVKM. In nucleotides, the CDR3 is TGTGCCAGCAGCCGCGTGTCCTGGGGGCATGAGCAGTTCTTC. Its protein is CASSRVSWGHEQFF. The entire variable domain, with the rest obtained from reference TRBV28 and TRBJ2-1, is as follows: DVKVTQSSRYLVKRTGEKVFLECVQDMDHENMFWYRQDPGLGLRLIYFSYDVKMKEKGDIPEGYSVSREKKERFSLILESASTNQTSMYLCASSRVSWGHEQFFGPGTRLTVL.

V and J are TRBV6-5 and TRBJ1-6, with a weak D call TRBD1 (6 bases). The germline V gene has CDR1 MNHEY and CDR2 SVGAGI. With 2 bases removed from V and 8 bases from J, the gap between germline ends came to 13 bases. The CDR3 has 15 amino acids. CDR3 in DNA: TGTGCCAGCAGTTACGGGCCAGGGGCGGATTCACCCCTCCACTTT. Protein: CASSYGPGADSPLHF.

V gene TRBV5-4 combines with J gene TRBJ2-2, with 11 bases identical to TRBD2. Germline trimming cut 4 bases from V and 5 bases from J; bases unmatched to any gene: 13. The germline CDR1 and CDR2 sequences are SGHNT and YYREEE (reference sequence). This CDR3 is 18 amino acids long. The DNA of the CDR3 is TGTGCCAGCAGCGACAAAGTAGCGGGGGGGCTCGGAACCGGGGAGCTGTTTTTT. Translating gives CASSDKVAGGLGTGELFF.

This clone was detected only a few times. The gene calls are TRBV5-8 and TRBJ2-7; no reliable D call. The CDR3 runs 13 residues. Trimming cost V 4 bases and J 4 bases, with 12 bases left between them. Per germline, CDR1 SGHTS and CDR2 YDEGEE. The CDR3 is CASSLRVMYEQYF. In nucleotides, the CDR3 is TGTGCCAGCAGCCTCCGGGTCATGTACGAGCAGTACTTC.

The gene calls are TRBV5-1 and TRBJ1-4, with TRBD1 as a possible D gene (6 bases). Trimming took off 1 base at V and 5 bases at J, with 12 bases between the two ends. Germline V gene sequence: CDR1 SGHRS, CDR2 YFSETQ. This CDR3 comprises 15 residues. The CDR3 protein is CASSLSGDVNEKLFF. The CDR3 coding sequence is TGCGCCAGCAGCTTGTCAGGGGATGTAAATGAAAAACTGTTTTTT.

This clone was detected a few times. The chain employs TRBV5-4 and TRBJ2-7, with D possibly matching TRBD2 (5 bases). Germline V CDR1 and CDR2: SGHNT, YYREEE (reference sequence). CDR3 length: 14 residues. Between the trimmed V and J ends, which lost 2 bases and 5 bases, there was a span of 14 bases. In nucleotides, the CDR3 is TGTGCCAGCAGCTTCTCCACCTTCGGGGACGAGCAGTACTTC. It encodes CASSFSTFGDEQYF. The full variable domain, completed using reference TRBV5-4 and TRBJ2-7, is ETGVTQSPTHLIKTRGQQVTLRCSSQSGHNTVSWYQQALGQGPQFIFQYYREEENGRGNFPPRFSGLQFPNYSSELNVNALELDDSALYLCASSFSTFGDEQYFGPGTRLTVT.

This clone was observed a handful of times. J is TRBJ1-1 and V is TRBV3-1 (or the pseudogene TRBV3-2); 8 bases are a match to TRBD1. Germline CDR1 and CDR2: LGHDT and YNNKEL (reference sequence). This CDR3 spans 14 amino acids. J lost 11 bases, V lost 4 bases, and 12 bases had no gene match. The CDR3 nucleotides are TGTGCCAGCAGCCTTGGGACAGGCCTATCAGTCGCTTTCTTT. This sequence encodes CASSLGTGLSVAFF.

The chain links TRBV5-1 to TRBJ2-1; D gene uncertain. Trimming took off 4 bases at V and 5 bases at J, with 4 bases between the two ends. The CDR3 is 11 amino acids. Germline CDR1 is SGHRS and CDR2 is YFSETQ. CDR3 region: CASSLNNEQFF. The CDR3 DNA follows: TGCGCCAGCAGCCTTAACAATGAGCAGTTCTTC.